The entry that follows covers one T cell receptor beta chain sequence. In the authors' methods: From reference gene primer amplification, estimates of nucleated cell counts were derived. Here immunoSEQ multiplex PCR was the method, and the copy in TCRdb shows in-frame clones only, minus some. The V and J calls and clone size come from that table; D and trimming were worked out from the DNA. Among some 200,000 clones listed, approximately 81% were seen once. Deletions cut 6 bases from V and 3 bases from J, with 16 bases between. The CDR3 extends over 15 amino acids. Germline CDR1 reads SGHRS; CDR2 reads YFSETQ. This sample is part of a study of blood T cell repertoires in COVID-19.

Sequencing was done on a sample of peripheral blood. The sequence derives from a woman in her fifties or sixties who had recovered from COVID-19. This chain connects TRBV5-1 to TRBJ2-1; TRBD2 might be the D (5 bases). The CDR3 DNA sequence: TGCGCCAGCACGCGGACGGGAACGGACTACAATGAGCAGTTCTTC. This encodes CASTRTGTDYNEQFF. The full variable domain, with the rest looked up from reference TRBV5-1 and TRBJ2-1, is KAGVTQTPRYLIKTRGQQVTLSCSPISGHRSVSWYQQTPGQGLQFLFEYFSETQRNKGNFPGRFSGRQFSNSRSEMNVSTLELGDSALYLCASTRTGTDYNEQFFGPGTRLTVL.